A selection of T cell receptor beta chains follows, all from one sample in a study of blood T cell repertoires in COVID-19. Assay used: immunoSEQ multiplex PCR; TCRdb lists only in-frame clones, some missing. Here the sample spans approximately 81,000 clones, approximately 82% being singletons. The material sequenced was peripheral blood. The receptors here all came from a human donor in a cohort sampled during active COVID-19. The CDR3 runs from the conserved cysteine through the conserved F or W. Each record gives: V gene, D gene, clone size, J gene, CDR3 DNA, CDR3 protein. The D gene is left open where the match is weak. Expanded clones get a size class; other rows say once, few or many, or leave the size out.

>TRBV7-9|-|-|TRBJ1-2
TGTGCCAGCAGCGACAGATATGGCTACACCTTC
CASSDRYGYTF
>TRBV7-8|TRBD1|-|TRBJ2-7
TGTGCCAGCAGCCGACCCGGGACAGGATACGAGCAGTACTTC
CASSRPGTGYEQYF
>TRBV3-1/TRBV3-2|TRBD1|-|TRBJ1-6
TGTGCTAGCAGCCACGAACTTGGACAGGGTAATTCACCCCTCCACTTT
CASSHELGQGNSPLHF
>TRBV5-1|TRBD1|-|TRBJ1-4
TGCGCCAGCAGCCTAGGGACAGCAACTAATGAAAAACTGTTTTTT
CASSLGTATNEKLFF
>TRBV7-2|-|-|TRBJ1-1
TGTGCCAGCAGCGCGGGACCGAACACTGAAGCTTTCTTT
CASSAGPNTEAFF
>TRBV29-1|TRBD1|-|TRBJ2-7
TGCAGCGTCGCACAGGGGGCATCCTACGAGCAGTACTTC
CSVAQGASYEQYF
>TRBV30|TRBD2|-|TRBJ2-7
TGTGCCTGGAGTGTAATCGCGGGGGGGCTCGAGCAGTACTTC
CAWSVIAGGLEQYF
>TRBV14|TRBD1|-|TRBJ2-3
TGTGCCAGCAGCCAAGAGACAGGGTCTAGCACAGATACGCAGTATTTT
CASSQETGSSTDTQYF
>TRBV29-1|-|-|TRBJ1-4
TGCAGCGTTAAGAGATCTAATGAAAAACTGTTTTTT
CSVKRSNEKLFF
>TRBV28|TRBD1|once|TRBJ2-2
TGTGCCAGCAGCGTCCCGGGACAGGGGACCGGGGAGCTGTTTTTT
CASSVPGQGTGELFF
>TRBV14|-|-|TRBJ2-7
TGTGCCAGCAGCCAATGGACAGGACGGCTGGGGGGCGAGCAGTACTTC
CASSQWTGRLGGEQYF
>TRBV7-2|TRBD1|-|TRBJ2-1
TGTGCCAGCAGCTTATCCCTAGGACAGGGGTACAATGAGCAGTTCTTC
CASSLSLGQGYNEQFF
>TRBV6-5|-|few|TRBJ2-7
TGTGCCAGCAGTTACAGGGGGAGCTACGAGCAGTACTTC
CASSYRGSYEQYF
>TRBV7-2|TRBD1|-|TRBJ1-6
TGTGCCAGCAGCCCGGGACAGGGAATGAATTCACCCCTCCACTTT
CASSPGQGMNSPLHF
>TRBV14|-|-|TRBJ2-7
TGTGCCAGCAGCCAAGATATCGACAGCTACGAGCAGTACTTC
CASSQDIDSYEQYF
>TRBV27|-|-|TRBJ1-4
TGTGCCAGCAGTTTTGTGGGGGCAGGTTATGAAAAACTGTTTTTT
CASSFVGAGYEKLFF
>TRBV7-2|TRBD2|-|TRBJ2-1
TGTGCCAGCAGCTTAGAACTAGCGGGGGACAATGAGCAGTTCTTC
CASSLELAGDNEQFF
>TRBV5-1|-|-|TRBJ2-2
TGCGCCAGCAGCTTGGTTCTCGCGAACACCGGGGAGCTGTTTTTT
CASSLVLANTGELFF
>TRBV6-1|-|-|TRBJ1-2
TGTGCCAGCAGTGAAGCCTTCTATGGCTACACCTTC
CASSEAFYGYTF
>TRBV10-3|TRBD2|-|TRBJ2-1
TGTGCCATCAGTGATGCGGGGGATAATGAGCAGTTCTTC
CAISDAGDNEQFF
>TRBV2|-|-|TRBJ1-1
TGTGCCAGCAGTGATCGGGGTCGGAGTGAAGCTTTCTTT
CASSDRGRSEAFF
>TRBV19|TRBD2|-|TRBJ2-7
TGTGCCAGTAGTCCGGGCGGGGGGCCTAATACCTACGAGCAGTACTTC
CASSPGGGPNTYEQYF
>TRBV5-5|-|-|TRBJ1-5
TGTGCCAGCAGCCAGGACTGGGGCAATCAGCCCCAGCATTTT
CASSQDWGNQPQHF
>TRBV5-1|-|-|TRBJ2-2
TGCGCCAGCAGCTTGCCCGAGGCCCTGAACACCGGGGAGCTGTTTTTT
CASSLPEALNTGELFF
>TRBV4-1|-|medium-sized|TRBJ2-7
TGCGCCAGCAGCCAAGTGCACACCATATACGAGCAGTACTTC
CASSQVHTIYEQYF
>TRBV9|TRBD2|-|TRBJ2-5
TGTGCCAGCAGCCCTGGGACTAGCGGGGGATTGCAAGAGACCCAGTACTTC
CASSPGTSGGLQETQYF
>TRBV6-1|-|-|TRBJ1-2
TGTGCCAGCAGTGAGACAGTCTATGGCTACACCTTC
CASSETVYGYTF
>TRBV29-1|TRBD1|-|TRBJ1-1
TGCAGCGTTGGAACGCTCCCTCGACAGGGTGGCACTGAAGCTTTCTTT
CSVGTLPRQGGTEAFF
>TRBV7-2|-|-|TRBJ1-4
TGTGCCAGCAGCTTAGTAGCGGATTTTAATGAAAAACTGTTTTTT
CASSLVADFNEKLFF
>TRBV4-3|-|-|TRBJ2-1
TGCGCCAGCAGCCTAGGAGCTGCGCTAGTCTTTGAGCAGTTCTTC
CASSLGAALVFEQFF
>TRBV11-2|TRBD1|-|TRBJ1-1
TGTGCCAGCAGCTTCCCCACTCGACAGGGCGTTGGGACTGAAGCTTTCTTT
CASSFPTRQGVGTEAFF
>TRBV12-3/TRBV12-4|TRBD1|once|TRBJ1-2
TGTGCCAGCAAGAGGACAGGGGGCTATGGCTACACCTTC
CASKRTGGYGYTF
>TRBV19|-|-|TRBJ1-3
TGTGCCAGTAGTATCGGCTCTGGAAACACCATATATTTT
CASSIGSGNTIYF
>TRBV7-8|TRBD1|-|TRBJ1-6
TGTGCCAGCAGCTTCCGGGTTGACAGGGGCCCAGATATCACCCTCCACTTT
CASSFRVDRGPDITLHF
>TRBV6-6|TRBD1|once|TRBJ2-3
TGTGCCAGCTCCCCAGGGGGCGCAAGCACAGATACGCAGTATTTT
CASSPGGASTDTQYF
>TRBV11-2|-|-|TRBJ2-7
TGTGCCAGCAGCTTAGGGGACACCTCCTACGAGCAGTACTTC
CASSLGDTSYEQYF
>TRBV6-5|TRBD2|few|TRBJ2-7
TGTGCCAGCAGCAAAGGACTAGCGGGGGTCGAGCAGTACTTC
CASSKGLAGVEQYF
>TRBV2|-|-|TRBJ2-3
TGTGCCAGCGTGGCTGGAGGCTACACAGATACGCAGTATTTT
CASVAGGYTDTQYF
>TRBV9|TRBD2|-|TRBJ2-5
TGTGCCAGCAGCATCCTTAGCGGGGAGCGGGGAGAGACCCAGTACTTC
CASSILSGERGETQYF
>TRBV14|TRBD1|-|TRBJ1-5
TGTGCCAGCAGCCAATCCGGGACAGGGGGGAGTCAGCCCCAGCATTTT
CASSQSGTGGSQPQHF
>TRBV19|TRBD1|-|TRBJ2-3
TGTGCCACCGGACAGGGCGGCCCAGATACGCAGTATTTT
CATGQGGPDTQYF